Following are 29 T cell receptor beta chains from one sample sequenced in a study of T cell responses to AZD1222 COVID-19 vaccine. Repertoires were generated with immunoSEQ multiplex PCR, while TCRdb's copy carries only in-frame clones and drops some. The data contain about 140,000 clones, about 88% of them singletons. Sequencing was performed on peripheral blood, taken on day 0 of AZD1222 vaccination. All receptors derive from an adult in good health.

Comments on this clone: Other DNA sequences in the sample encode the same CDR3. This chain links TRBV18 with TRBJ2-7, with 10 bases that match TRBD1. The CDR3 has 15 residues. Losses at the gene ends were 3 bases for V and 1 base for J; bases not matched to a gene: 3. The germline CDR1 and CDR2 sequences are KGHSH and LQKENI. The CDR3 reads CASSPRDRGSYEQYF. CDR3 in DNA: TGTGCCAGCTCACCCCGGGACAGGGGATCCTACGAGCAGTACTTC.

This chain uses TRBV4-1 with TRBJ1-2; D ambiguous. V lost 0 bases to trimming and J lost 0 bases, with 14 bases between them. This CDR3 has 17 amino acids. Germline V gene lookup returns CDR1 MGHRA and CDR2 YSYEKL. The CDR3 protein is CASSQDGRPETNYGYTF. CDR3 bases: TGCGCCAGCAGCCAAGATGGCAGGCCGGAGACTAACTATGGCTACACCTTC.

In the case of this clone: The same CDR3 can be traced to other DNA sequences in this sample. This chain joins TRBV12-3 or TRBV12-4 and TRBJ1-4, with unresolved D. The V end lost 6 bases, the J end lost 7 bases, and 12 bases lay between the germline ends. The CDR3 loop spans 13 amino acids. In DNA form, the CDR3 reads TGTGCCAGCAGCCCGGACCGGGGTGAAAAACTGTTTTTT. This sequence encodes CASSPDRGEKLFF.

The J gene is TRBJ1-5, the V gene TRBV19; D gene unclear. Trimming took 4 bases from V and 2 from J, leaving 6 bases between them. Germline V lookup: CDR1 LNHDA, CDR2 SQIVND (reference sequence). This CDR3 is built from 13 residues. The CDR3 protein is CASSTAGNQPQHF. CDR3 DNA sequence: TGTGCCAGTAGTACGGCAGGCAATCAGCCCCAGCATTTT.

J is TRBJ2-2 and V is TRBV2, with unresolved D. Germline CDR1 and CDR2: SNHLY and FYNNEI. CDR3 length: 12 residues. V was pared by 11 bases and J by 6 bases, with 13 bases between. The CDR3 spells CASDSWAGELFF. CDR3 bases: TGTGCCTCAGATTCGTGGGCCGGGGAGCTGTTTTTT.

The chain combines TRBV6-5 with TRBJ1-2; D is unresolved. Germline V gene lookup returns CDR1 MNHEY and CDR2 SVGAGI. This CDR3 contains 14 residues. Trimming removed 0 bases at V and 1 base at J, with 6 bases between. This CDR3 is CASSYSPSNYGYTF. As DNA, the CDR3 is TGTGCCAGCAGTTACTCGCCCAGTAACTATGGCTACACCTTC.

This clone has just one count. Here the CDR3 reads CASSITRGLGEQYF. DNA of the CDR3: TGTGCCAGTAGTATAACCAGGGGGCTTGGCGAGCAGTACTTC. The V gene is TRBV19, the J gene TRBJ2-7, with TRBD1 identical over 8 bases. CDR3 size: 14 residues. Germline CDR1 LNHDA, CDR2 SQIVND (reference sequence). The V and J ends lost 2 bases and 6 bases, in that order; junction bases with no gene match: 6.

The gene calls are TRBV7-2 and TRBJ2-3, with a weak D call TRBD2 (5 bases). The V end was cut by 0 bases, the J end by 5 bases, with 9 bases between. Germline V gives CDR1 SGHTA, CDR2 FQGNSA. There are 14 residues in the CDR3. CDR3: CASSLAQRVDTQYF. The CDR3 DNA reads as TGTGCCAGCAGCTTAGCGCAGAGGGTAGATACGCAGTATTTT.

The rearrangement joins TRBV4-1 to TRBJ1-2; TRBD1 might be the D (6 bases). CDR3 length: 14 residues. The germline V gene has CDR1 MGHRA and CDR2 YSYEKL. V was shortened by 3 bases and J by 6 bases, with 14 bases between the two germline ends. CDR3 in amino acids: CASSQTGPKDGYTF. The DNA of the CDR3 is TGCGCCAGCAGCCAGACAGGCCCTAAGGATGGCTACACCTTC.

J is TRBJ1-1 and V is TRBV28; D may be TRBD1 (6 bases). CDR1 MDHEN and CDR2 SYDVKM come from the germline V gene. The CDR3 length is 15 residues. V was shortened by 6 bases and J by 4 bases, with 18 bases between the two germline ends. CDR3 nucleotide sequence: TGTGCCAGCAGATTTGGGGGGCGCGGGCGCACTGAAGCTTTCTTT. Its translation: CASRFGGRGRTEAFF.

This chain links TRBV2 with TRBJ1-4; 8 positions agree with TRBD1. The CDR3 spans 15 residues. The trim removed 3 bases at V and 8 bases at J, leaving 8 bases unmatched. The germline V gene encodes CDR1 SNHLY and CDR2 FYNNEI. In DNA form, the CDR3 reads TGTGCCAGCAGTGATCCAGGGGGCTCGTGGGAAAAACTGTTTTTT. This sequence encodes CASSDPGGSWEKLFF.

This chain uses TRBV28 with TRBJ2-5, with 10 bases lining up with TRBD2. Germline V gene lookup returns CDR1 MDHEN and CDR2 SYDVKM. J gave up 5 bases and V 5 bases, and 5 bases lay outside the gene matches. The CDR3 totals 14 residues. The CDR3 bases are TGTGCCAGCAGTGGAGCGGGAGGGCTGGAGACCCAGTACTTC. It encodes CASSGAGGLETQYF.

This chain uses TRBV6-9 with TRBJ2-5; a weak D match, TRBD1 (6 bases). The CDR3 extends over 14 amino acids. The germline V gene has CDR1 MNHGY and CDR2 SVAAGI. The V end lost 5 bases, the J end lost 2 bases, and 12 bases lay between the germline ends. For the CDR3, the DNA is TGTGCCAGCAGTACGCGGACAGCGCAAGAGACCCAGTACTTC. As protein: CASSTRTAQETQYF.

This chain joins TRBV3-1 (or the pseudogene TRBV3-2) and TRBJ1-6; D is unclear. The CDR3 contains 12 residues. Trimming stripped 2 bases from V and 13 bases from J, with 9 bases between. Germline CDR1 and CDR2: LGHDT and YNNKEL (reference sequence). In nucleotides, the CDR3 is TGTGCCAGCAGCCAACTTAGCACCCCCCTCCACTTT. This codes for CASSQLSTPLHF.

The V call is TRBV3-1 (or the pseudogene TRBV3-2), the J call TRBJ2-7; 7 bases are shared with TRBD2. After removal of 1 base from V and 2 bases from J, the junction contained 8 bases not matched to a gene. Germline V gene sequence: CDR1 LGHDT, CDR2 YNNKEL (reference sequence). The CDR3 totals 16 residues. The CDR3 loop reads CASSQVSSGVTYEQYF. CDR3 nucleotide sequence: TGTGCCAGCAGCCAAGTATCCAGCGGGGTGACCTACGAGCAGTACTTC.

The chain employs TRBV14 and TRBJ1-2; no clear D gene. CDR3 length: 14 residues. Trimming removed 5 bases at V and 6 bases at J, with 16 bases between. Germline assignment: CDR1 SGHDN and CDR2 FVKESK. CDR3 nucleotide sequence: TGTGCCAGCAGCGTGCAGGACGTCGGCCATGGCTACACCTTC. It encodes CASSVQDVGHGYTF.

V gene TRBV11-3 combines with J gene TRBJ2-7, with D perhaps matching TRBD1 or TRBD2 (5 bases each). V was clipped by 7 bases and J by 5 bases, with 15 bases between them. The CDR3 consists of 13 residues. Germline lookup yields CDR1 SGHNT and CDR2 YENEEA. CDR3 nucleotides: TGTGCCAGCAACTATCGTGGGGGAGACGAGCAGTACTTC. Protein product: CASNYRGGDEQYF.

V is TRBV7-8 and J is TRBJ2-1; TRBD2 matches at 10 bases. Germline V gene lookup returns CDR1 SGHVS and CDR2 FQNEAQ. This CDR3 contains 15 residues. V lost 6 bases, J lost 12 bases, and 14 bases stayed unmatched. The CDR3 DNA follows: TGTGCCAGCAGGGAGCTAGCGGGGGTTGGTCTCGGGCAGTTCTTC. Protein sequence: CASRELAGVGLGQFF.

The J gene is TRBJ2-7, the V gene TRBV3-1 (or the pseudogene TRBV3-2); maybe TRBD2 (6 bases). Germline lookup yields CDR1 LGHDT and CDR2 YNNKEL (reference sequence). This CDR3 comprises 12 residues. Deletions cut 4 bases from V and 3 bases from J, with 7 bases between. The CDR3 loop is CASSLTSYEQYF. The CDR3 DNA reads as TGTGCCAGCAGCCTGACTAGCTACGAGCAGTACTTC.

The chain carries TRBV15 and TRBJ2-7; D might be TRBD1 or TRBD2, each matching 5 bases. CDR1 and CDR2 (germline): LNHNV, YYDKDF (reference sequence). CDR3 length equals 15 residues. V was shortened by 0 bases and J by 2 bases, with 11 bases between the two germline ends. The CDR3 bases are TGTGCCACCAGCAGAGAGGGGGACGCAGCCTACGAGCAGTACTTC. Translation gives CATSREGDAAYEQYF.

This chain joins TRBV11-2 and TRBJ2-7, with 8 bases lining up with TRBD2. The CDR3 length is 15 residues. In germline, CDR1 is SGHAT, CDR2 FQNNGV. Unmatched junction bases numbered 8, after V lost 5 bases and J lost 2 bases. The CDR3 DNA sequence: TGTGCCAGCAGCCCGACCGGGGGGGTTCCCTACGAGCAGTACTTC. Amino acid sequence: CASSPTGGVPYEQYF.

V gene TRBV4-1 combines with J gene TRBJ1-1; D gene uncertain. V was clipped by 1 base and J by 4 bases, with 13 bases between them. CDR1 MGHRA and CDR2 YSYEKL come from the germline V gene. The CDR3 spans 15 residues. CDR3 sequence: CASSQVGQPGTEAFF. In DNA form, the CDR3 reads TGCGCCAGCAGCCAAGTAGGGCAGCCGGGCACTGAAGCTTTCTTT.

The chain recombines TRBV30 with TRBJ1-6; no definite D call. The germline gives CDR1 GTSNPN, CDR2 SVGIG (reference sequence). The CDR3 is 12 amino acids. V was trimmed by 4 bases and J by 10 bases, leaving 11 bases between them. DNA for the CDR3: TGTGCCTGGAATGAAGGGAGGTCACCCCTCCACTTT. Amino acid sequence: CAWNEGRSPLHF. The complete variable domain, with remaining parts taken from reference TRBV30 and TRBJ1-6, reads SQTIHQWPATLVQPVGSPLSLECTVEGTSNPNLYWYRQAAGRGLQLLFYSVGIGQISSEVPQNLSASRPQDRQFILSSKKLLLSDSGFYLCAWNEGRSPLHFGNGTRLTVT.

The V gene is TRBV28, the J gene TRBJ1-4; 10 nucleotides line up with TRBD1. CDR3 length: 14 amino acids. V lost 6 bases to trimming and J lost 9 bases; unmatched junction nucleotides: 7. Germline V CDR1 and CDR2: MDHEN, SYDVKM. The CDR3 here is CASRIDRGRKKLFF. For the CDR3, the DNA is TGTGCCAGCAGGATTGACAGGGGGCGTAAAAAACTGTTTTTT.

J is TRBJ1-2 and V is TRBV19; 7 bases fit TRBD1. The germline CDR1 and CDR2 sequences are LNHDA and SQIVND (reference sequence). The junction had 5 bases not matched to a gene; V was cut back by 5 bases and J by 2 bases. The length of the CDR3 is 14 residues. CDR3 sequence: CASSDRDRNYGYTF. The CDR3 nucleotides read TGTGCCAGTAGTGACCGGGACAGAAACTATGGCTACACCTTC.

The chain joins TRBV30 to TRBJ2-7, with D perhaps TRBD1 (6 bases). Germline CDR1 is GTSNPN and CDR2 is SVGIG (reference sequence). This CDR3 comprises 14 residues. V was pared by 2 bases and J by 2 bases, with 13 bases between. The CDR3 DNA sequence: TGTGCCTGGAGTTCCGGGACATTTACCTACGAGCAGTACTTC. As protein: CAWSSGTFTYEQYF.

The V gene is TRBV4-1, the J gene TRBJ2-1, with TRBD2 identical over 9 bases. The V and J ends lost 8 bases and 3 bases, in that order; junction bases with no gene match: 8. The length of the CDR3 is 15 residues. The V gene's germline CDR1 is MGHRA and CDR2 YSYEKL. The CDR3 DNA sequence: TGCGCCAGCGACAGTGGACTAGCGCACTACAATGAGCAGTTCTTC. This sequence encodes CASDSGLAHYNEQFF.

The genes are TRBV4-1 and TRBJ1-5, with no clear D. CDR1 and CDR2 (germline): MGHRA, YSYEKL. The CDR3 extends over 15 amino acids. V was shortened by 1 base and J by 4 bases, with 11 bases between the two germline ends. CDR3 sequence reads: CASSQGQEENQPQHF. In DNA form, the CDR3 reads TGCGCCAGCAGCCAAGGCCAGGAGGAAAATCAGCCCCAGCATTTT.

CDR3 sequence: CASSLPGQGSELFF. CDR3 sequence (DNA): TGCGCCAGCAGCTTGCCGGGACAGGGGTCAGAACTGTTTTTT. The genes are TRBV5-1 and TRBJ1-4, with 10 bases fitting TRBD1. The germline gives CDR1 SGHRS, CDR2 YFSETQ. This CDR3 comprises 14 residues. J lost 12 bases, V lost 1 base, and 6 bases had no gene match.